In this sample, the clone carrying this TCR beta chain turned up once. The CDR3 covers 13 residues. Germline CDR1 is SQVTM and CDR2 is ANQGSEA. The V gene lost 6 bases and the J gene lost 3 bases, with 15 bases spanning the gap. Here immunoSEQ multiplex PCR was the method, and the copy in TCRdb shows in-frame clones only, minus some. The table records approximately 2,200,000 clones, 85% to 95% of them present only once. This sample was included in a study of shared clonotypes between healthy human individuals. CD45RO-negative, CCR7-selected cells formed the naive CD8 fraction, which excluded terminally differentiated effector memory CD45RA+ cells.

The sequence was obtained from a man between 18 and 35 years old in good health. Some clones in this sample may be carry-over from other donors' samples. The chain is built from TRBV29-1 and TRBJ2-7; D is perhaps TRBD2 (7 bases). The sample comprised naive CD8+ T cells from PBMCs. CDR3 amino acids: CSVGGGVGYEQYF. The CDR3 nucleotides read TGCAGCGTCGGAGGGGGGGTTGGCTACGAGCAGTACTTC.